This T cell receptor (beta chain) was identified in a study of blood T cell repertoires in COVID-19. Across the study: COVID-19 samples, acute and convalescent, were from the United States, Italy and Spain. From T cells, B-cell-depleted T cells, or PBMCs came the material, which was cDNA or gDNA.

Trimming left V 5 bases short and J 6 bases short, with 21 bases between. The CDR3 is 16 amino acids. In germline, CDR1 is LGHNA, CDR2 YNFKEQ. Original analysis: Estimates of nucleated cell counts were drawn from the amplification of reference gene primers. Data came from immunoSEQ multiplex PCR; TCRdb stores just in-frame clones and leaves some out. V and J calls and clone size are those listed in that table; D and trimming were worked out from the DNA. The table shows approximately 150,000 clones, with approximately 82% occurring only once. The chain uses TRBV4-2 and TRBJ2-3; the D gene is possibly TRBD1 (6 bases). The receptor comes from a human donor with acute or convalescent COVID-19. The donor label of this sample is uncertain. The sequenced sample was peripheral blood. CDR3 residues: CASSATGSPSVDTQYF. The CDR3 nucleotides are TGTGCCAGCAGCGCCACAGGGAGTCCGAGTGTGGATACGCAGTATTTT.